This T cell receptor (beta chain) was identified in a study of cytomegalovirus exposure and HLA in healthy donors. Study-level background: An early release of data contained 80 million to 85 million unique TCRs, which came from HLA-typed donors. Findings and limits, study-wide: Testing in vitro showed three CMV-associated chains specific for CMV antigens. Accurate prediction of HLA-A and HLA-B alleles (for most subjects) was reportedly achieved from TCR beta sequences. For most TCR beta V segments, an earlier analysis put the productive rate at about 90% or about 30% of the time.

The PCR had 60 Vbeta and 13 Jbeta primers. TCRdb keeps only in-frame clones here, not all; method: immunoSEQ multiplex PCR. The table lists roughly 80,000 clones, about 81% of them singletons, with approximately 2.4% in the top ten. Concerning this clone: Its antigen is not identified.

This receptor was identified in a woman in her forties or fifties in good health and CMV-seronegative. The sample consisted of PBMCs.

CDR3 amino acids: CASSEIMAGPTDTQYF. The CDR3 bases are TGTGCCAGCAGTGAAATTATGGCGGGACCCACAGATACGCAGTATTTT. This chain links TRBV6-1 with TRBJ2-3; maybe TRBD2 (6 bases). V shed 2 bases and J shed 2 bases, with 14 bases lying between them. Germline V gene sequence: CDR1 MNHNS, CDR2 SASEGT. The CDR3 spans 16 residues.